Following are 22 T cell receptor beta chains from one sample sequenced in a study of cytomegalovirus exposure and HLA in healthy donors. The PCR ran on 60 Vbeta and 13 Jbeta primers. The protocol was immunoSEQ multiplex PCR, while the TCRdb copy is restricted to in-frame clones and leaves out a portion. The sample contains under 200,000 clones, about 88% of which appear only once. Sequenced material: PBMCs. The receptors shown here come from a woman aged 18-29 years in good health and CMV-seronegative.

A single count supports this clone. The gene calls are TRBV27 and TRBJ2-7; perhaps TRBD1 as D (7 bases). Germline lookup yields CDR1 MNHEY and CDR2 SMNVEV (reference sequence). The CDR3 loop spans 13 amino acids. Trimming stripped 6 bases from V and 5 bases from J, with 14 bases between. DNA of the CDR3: TGTGCCAGCAGATCGACAGGGAGGAACGAGCAGTACTTC. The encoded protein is CASRSTGRNEQYF.

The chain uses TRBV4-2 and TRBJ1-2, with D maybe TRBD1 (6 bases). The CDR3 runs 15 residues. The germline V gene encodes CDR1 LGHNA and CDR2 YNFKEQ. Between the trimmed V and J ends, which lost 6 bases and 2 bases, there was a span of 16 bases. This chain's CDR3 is CASRGGRDFNYGYTF. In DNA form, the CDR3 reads TGTGCCAGCAGAGGGGGACGCGACTTCAACTATGGCTACACCTTC.

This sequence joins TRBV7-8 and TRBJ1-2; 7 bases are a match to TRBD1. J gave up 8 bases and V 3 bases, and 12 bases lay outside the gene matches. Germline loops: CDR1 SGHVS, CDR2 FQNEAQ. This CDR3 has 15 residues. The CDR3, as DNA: TGTGCCAGCAGCTTCCTAGGACAGGCGGCTGGGGGCTACACCTTC. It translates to CASSFLGQAAGGYTF.

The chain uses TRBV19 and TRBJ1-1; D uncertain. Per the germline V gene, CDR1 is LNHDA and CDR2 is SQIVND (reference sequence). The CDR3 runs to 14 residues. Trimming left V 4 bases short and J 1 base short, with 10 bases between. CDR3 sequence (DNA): TGTGCCAGTAGTAGGGGAGAGGGGAACACTGAAGCTTTCTTT. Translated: CASSRGEGNTEAFF.

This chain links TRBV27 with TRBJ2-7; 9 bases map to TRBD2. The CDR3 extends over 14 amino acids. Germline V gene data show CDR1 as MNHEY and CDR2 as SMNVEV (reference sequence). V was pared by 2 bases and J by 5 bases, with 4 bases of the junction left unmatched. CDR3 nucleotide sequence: TGTGCCAGCAGTTTAGCTAGCGGGACCCACGAGCAGTACTTC. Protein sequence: CASSLASGTHEQYF.

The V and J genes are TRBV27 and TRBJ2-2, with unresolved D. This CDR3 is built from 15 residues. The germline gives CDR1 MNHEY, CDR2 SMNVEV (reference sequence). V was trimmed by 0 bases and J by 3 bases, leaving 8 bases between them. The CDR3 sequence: CASSLSTAYTGELFF. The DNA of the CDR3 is TGTGCCAGCAGTTTATCCACAGCCTACACCGGGGAGCTGTTTTTT.

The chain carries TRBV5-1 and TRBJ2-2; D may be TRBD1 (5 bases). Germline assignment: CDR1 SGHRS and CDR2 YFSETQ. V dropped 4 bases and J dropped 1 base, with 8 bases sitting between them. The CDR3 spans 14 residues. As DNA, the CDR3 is TGCGCCAGCAGCCCTGGACAGAACACCGGGGAGCTGTTTTTT. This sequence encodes CASSPGQNTGELFF.

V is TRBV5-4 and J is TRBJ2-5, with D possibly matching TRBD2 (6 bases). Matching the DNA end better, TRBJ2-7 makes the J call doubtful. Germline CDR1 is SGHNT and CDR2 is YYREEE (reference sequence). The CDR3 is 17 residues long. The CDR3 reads CASSLRELAASSYEQYF. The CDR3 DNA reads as TGTGCCAGCAGCTTGAGGGAGTTAGCGGCGAGCTCCTACGAGCAGTACTTC.

The DNA of the CDR3 is TGTGCCAGCGAGCGAGATGTGGGACTTACTTACAATGAGCAGTTCTTC. Encoded protein: CASERDVGLTYNEQFF. This chain links TRBV28 with TRBJ2-1; perhaps TRBD2 as D (6 bases). Trimming removed 8 bases at V and 4 bases at J, with 21 bases between. CDR3 length equals 16 residues. Germline CDR1 reads MDHEN; CDR2 reads SYDVKM. Full variable domain (missing parts from reference TRBV28 and TRBJ2-1): DVKVTQSSRYLVKRTGEKVFLECVQDMDHENMFWYRQDPGLGLRLIYFSYDVKMKEKGDIPEGYSVSREKKERFSLILESASTNQTSMYLCASERDVGLTYNEQFFGPGTRLTVL.

The CDR3 loop reads CASSIRTAVYEQYF. DNA for the CDR3: TGTGCCAGTAGTATCAGGACAGCTGTCTACGAGCAGTACTTC. The chain has TRBV19 and TRBJ2-7; tentatively, D is TRBD1 (6 bases). This CDR3 region has 14 residues. Trimming pared 3 bases from V and 3 bases from J, leaving 12 bases between. Germline CDR1 is LNHDA and CDR2 is SQIVND (reference sequence).

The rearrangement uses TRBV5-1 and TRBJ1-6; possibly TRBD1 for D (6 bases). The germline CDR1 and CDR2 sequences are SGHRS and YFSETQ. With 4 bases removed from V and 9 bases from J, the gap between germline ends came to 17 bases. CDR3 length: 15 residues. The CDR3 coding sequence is TGCGCCAGCAGCCCCCAGGACAGTGACACTTCACCCCTCCACTTT. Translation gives CASSPQDSDTSPLHF.

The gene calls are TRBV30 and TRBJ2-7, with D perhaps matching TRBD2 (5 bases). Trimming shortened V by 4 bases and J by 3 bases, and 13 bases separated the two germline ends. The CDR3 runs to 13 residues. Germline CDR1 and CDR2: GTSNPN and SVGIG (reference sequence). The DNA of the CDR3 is TGTGCCTGGAATACTGGACTGATCTACGAGCAGTACTTC. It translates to CAWNTGLIYEQYF.

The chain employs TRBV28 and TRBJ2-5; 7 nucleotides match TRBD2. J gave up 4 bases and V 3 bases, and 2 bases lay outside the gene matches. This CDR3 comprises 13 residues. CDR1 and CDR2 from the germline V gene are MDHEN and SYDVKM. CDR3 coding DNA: TGTGCCAGCAGTTTTTGGGAGGGAGAGACCCAGTACTTC. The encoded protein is CASSFWEGETQYF.

This CDR3 is CSGMTGALYNEQFF. The CDR3 DNA is TGCAGCGGGATGACAGGGGCGCTATACAATGAGCAGTTCTTC. The V call is TRBV29-1, the J call TRBJ2-1, with TRBD1 identical over 8 bases. V lost 7 bases and J lost 4; bases outside the gene matches: 9. Per germline, CDR1 SQVTM and CDR2 ANQGSEA. The CDR3 totals 14 residues.

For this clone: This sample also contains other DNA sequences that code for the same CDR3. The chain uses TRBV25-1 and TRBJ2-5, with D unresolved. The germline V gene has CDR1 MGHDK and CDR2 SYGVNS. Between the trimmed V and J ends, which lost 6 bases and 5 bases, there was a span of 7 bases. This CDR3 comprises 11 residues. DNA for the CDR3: TGTGCCAGCAGAGCTTGGGAGACCCAGTACTTC. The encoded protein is CASRAWETQYF.

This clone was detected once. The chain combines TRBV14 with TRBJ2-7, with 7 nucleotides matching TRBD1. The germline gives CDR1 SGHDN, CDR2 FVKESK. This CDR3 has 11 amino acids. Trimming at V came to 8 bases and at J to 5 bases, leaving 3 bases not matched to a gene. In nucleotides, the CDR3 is TGTGCCAGCCGACAGGGCCACGAGCAGTACTTC. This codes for CASRQGHEQYF.

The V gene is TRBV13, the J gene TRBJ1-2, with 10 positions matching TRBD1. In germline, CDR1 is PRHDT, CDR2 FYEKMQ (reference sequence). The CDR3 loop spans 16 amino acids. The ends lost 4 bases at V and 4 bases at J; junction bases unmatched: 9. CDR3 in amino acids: CASSSTGGGGAYGYTF. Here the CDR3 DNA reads TGTGCCAGCAGCTCGACAGGGGGCGGGGGGGCCTATGGCTACACCTTC.

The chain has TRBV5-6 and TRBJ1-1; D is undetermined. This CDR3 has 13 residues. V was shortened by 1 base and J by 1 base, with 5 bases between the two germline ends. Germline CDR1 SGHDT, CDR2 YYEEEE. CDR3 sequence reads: CASSLRENTEAFF. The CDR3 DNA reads TGTGCCAGCAGCTTGAGAGAGAACACTGAAGCTTTCTTT.

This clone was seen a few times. The CDR3 protein is CASAPRGRNTEAFF. In DNA, the CDR3 is TGCGCCAGTGCCCCCAGGGGGAGGAACACTGAAGCTTTCTTT. The chain carries TRBV4-1 and TRBJ1-1; 7 bases are shared with TRBD1. The V segment lost 9 bases and the J segment 1 base; nucleotides outside the gene matches: 8. The CDR3 runs 14 residues. Looked up from germline, CDR1 is MGHRA and CDR2 is YSYEKL.

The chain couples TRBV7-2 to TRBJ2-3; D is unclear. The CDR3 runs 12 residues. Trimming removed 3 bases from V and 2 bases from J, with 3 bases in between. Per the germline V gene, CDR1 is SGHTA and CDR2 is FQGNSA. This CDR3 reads CASSFYTDTQYF. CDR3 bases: TGTGCCAGCAGCTTCTACACAGATACGCAGTATTTT.

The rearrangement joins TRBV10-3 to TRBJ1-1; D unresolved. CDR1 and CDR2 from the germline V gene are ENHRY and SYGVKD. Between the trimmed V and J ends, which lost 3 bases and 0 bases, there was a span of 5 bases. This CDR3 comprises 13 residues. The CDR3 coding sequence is TGTGCCATCAGTGATGGCCTGAACACTGAAGCTTTCTTT. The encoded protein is CAISDGLNTEAFF.

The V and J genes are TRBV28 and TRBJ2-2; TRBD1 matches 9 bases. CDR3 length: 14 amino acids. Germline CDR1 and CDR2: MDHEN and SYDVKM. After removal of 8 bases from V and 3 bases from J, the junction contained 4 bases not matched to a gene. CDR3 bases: TGTGCCAGCCTAGACAGGGGGGACACCGGGGAGCTGTTTTTT. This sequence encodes CASLDRGDTGELFF.